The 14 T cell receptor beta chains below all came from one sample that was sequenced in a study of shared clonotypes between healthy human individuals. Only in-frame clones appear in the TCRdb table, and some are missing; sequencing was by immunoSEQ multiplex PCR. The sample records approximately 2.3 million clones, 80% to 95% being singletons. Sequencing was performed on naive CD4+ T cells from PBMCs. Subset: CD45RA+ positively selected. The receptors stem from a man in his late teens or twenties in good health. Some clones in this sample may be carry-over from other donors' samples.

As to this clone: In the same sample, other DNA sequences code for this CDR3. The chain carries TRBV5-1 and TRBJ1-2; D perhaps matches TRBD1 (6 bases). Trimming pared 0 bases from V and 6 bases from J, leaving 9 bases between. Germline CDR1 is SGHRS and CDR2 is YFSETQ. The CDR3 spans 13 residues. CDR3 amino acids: CASSLAGGNGYTF. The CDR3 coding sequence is TGCGCCAGCAGCTTGGCCGGGGGCAATGGCTACACCTTC.

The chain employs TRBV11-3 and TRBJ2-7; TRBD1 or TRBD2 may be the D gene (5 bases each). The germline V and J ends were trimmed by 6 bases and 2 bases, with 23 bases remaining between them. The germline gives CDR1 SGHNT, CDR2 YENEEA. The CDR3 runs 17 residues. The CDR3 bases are TGTGCCAGCAGGCCTGAGGGGAGCCGGGTTGCAACCTACGAGCAGTACTTC. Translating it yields CASRPEGSRVATYEQYF.

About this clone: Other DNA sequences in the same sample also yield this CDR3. The DNA of the CDR3 is TGCGCCAGCAGCTTAGAACTAGCGGGAGCCTACGAGCAGTACTTC. This encodes CASSLELAGAYEQYF. This rearrangement joins TRBV5-1 to TRBJ2-7; 11 bases are shared with TRBD2. The CDR3 contains 15 residues. J was trimmed by 2 bases and V by 2 bases; bases with no gene match: 3. Germline loops: CDR1 SGHRS, CDR2 YFSETQ.

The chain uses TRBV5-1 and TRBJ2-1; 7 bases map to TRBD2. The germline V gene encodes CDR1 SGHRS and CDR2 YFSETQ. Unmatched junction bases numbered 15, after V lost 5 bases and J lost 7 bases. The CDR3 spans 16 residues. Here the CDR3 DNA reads TGCGCCAGCAGTCCCACCCCGGGACTACTGGCGAATGAGCAGTTCTTC. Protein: CASSPTPGLLANEQFF.

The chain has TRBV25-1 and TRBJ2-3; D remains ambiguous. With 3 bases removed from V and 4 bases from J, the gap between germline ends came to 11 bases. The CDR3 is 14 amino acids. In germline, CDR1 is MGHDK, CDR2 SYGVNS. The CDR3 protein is CASSESEKADTQYF. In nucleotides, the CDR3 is TGTGCCAGCAGTGAGTCTGAGAAAGCAGATACGCAGTATTTT.

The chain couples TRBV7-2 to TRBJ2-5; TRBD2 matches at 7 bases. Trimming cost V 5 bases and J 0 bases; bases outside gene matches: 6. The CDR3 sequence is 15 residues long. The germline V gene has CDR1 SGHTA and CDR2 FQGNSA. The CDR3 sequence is CASSRSREYQETQYF. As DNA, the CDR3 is TGTGCCAGCAGCCGATCGCGGGAGTACCAAGAGACCCAGTACTTC.

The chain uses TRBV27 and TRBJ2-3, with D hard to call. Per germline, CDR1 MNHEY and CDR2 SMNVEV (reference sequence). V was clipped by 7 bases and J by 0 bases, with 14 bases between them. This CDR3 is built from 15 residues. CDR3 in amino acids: CASTSSRASTDTQYF. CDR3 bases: TGTGCCAGCACATCGTCTAGGGCTAGCACAGATACGCAGTATTTT.

CDR3 sequence reads: CASSITGGGEQYF. CDR3 in DNA: TGTGCCAGCAGCATAACCGGGGGGGGCGAGCAGTACTTC. The genes are TRBV5-4 and TRBJ2-7; the match to TRBD2 covers 8 bases. V was clipped by 4 bases and J by 6 bases; unmatched bases: 6. Germline V gene sequence: CDR1 SGHNT, CDR2 YYREEE (reference sequence). The CDR3 runs 13 residues.

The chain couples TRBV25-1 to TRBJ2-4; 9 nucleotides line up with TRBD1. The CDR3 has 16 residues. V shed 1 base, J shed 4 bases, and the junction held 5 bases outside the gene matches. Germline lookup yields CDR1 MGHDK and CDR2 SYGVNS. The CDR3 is CASSELGTGQKNIQYF. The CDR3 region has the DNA TGTGCCAGCAGTGAATTGGGGACAGGGCAAAAAAACATTCAGTACTTC. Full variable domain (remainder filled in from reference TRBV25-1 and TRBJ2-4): EADIYQTPRYLVIGTGKKITLECSQTMGHDKMYWYQQDPGMELHLIHYSYGVNSTEKGDLSSESTVSRIRTEHFPLTLESARPSHTSQYLCASSELGTGQKNIQYFGAGTRLSVL.

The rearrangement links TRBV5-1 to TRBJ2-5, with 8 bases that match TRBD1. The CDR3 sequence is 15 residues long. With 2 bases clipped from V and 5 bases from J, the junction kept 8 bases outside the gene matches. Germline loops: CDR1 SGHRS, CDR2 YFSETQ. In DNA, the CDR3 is TGCGCCAGCAGCTTCCAGGGGGCCTCGGGGGAGACCCAGTACTTC. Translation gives CASSFQGASGETQYF.

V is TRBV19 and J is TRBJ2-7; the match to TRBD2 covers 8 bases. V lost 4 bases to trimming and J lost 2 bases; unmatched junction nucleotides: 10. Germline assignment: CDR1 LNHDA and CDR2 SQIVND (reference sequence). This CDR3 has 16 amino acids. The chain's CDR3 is CASSRTGTSGTYEQYF. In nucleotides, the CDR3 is TGTGCCAGTAGTAGAACCGGGACTAGTGGGACCTACGAGCAGTACTTC.

Here the CDR3 reads CASSVTRGGSPLHF. CDR3 in DNA: TGTGCCAGCAGTGTAACTAGGGGGGGTTCACCCCTCCACTTT. The chain has TRBV25-1 and TRBJ1-6, with D perhaps matching TRBD1 (6 bases). V lost 4 bases and J lost 9, with 13 bases in between. Germline CDR1 reads MGHDK; CDR2 reads SYGVNS. The CDR3 sequence is 14 residues long.

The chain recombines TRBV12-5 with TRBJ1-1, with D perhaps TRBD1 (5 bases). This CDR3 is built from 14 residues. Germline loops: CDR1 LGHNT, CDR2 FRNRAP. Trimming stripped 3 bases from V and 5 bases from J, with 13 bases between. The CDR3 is CASGFSGLRTEAFF. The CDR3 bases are TGTGCTAGTGGTTTCTCAGGGTTAAGGACTGAAGCTTTCTTT.

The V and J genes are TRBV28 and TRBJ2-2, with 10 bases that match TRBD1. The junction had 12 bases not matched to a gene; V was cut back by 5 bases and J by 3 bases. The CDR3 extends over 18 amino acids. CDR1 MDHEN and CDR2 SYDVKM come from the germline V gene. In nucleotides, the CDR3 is TGTGCCAGCAGTCCGTTCCTTAGACAGGGGGCGGACACCGGGGAGCTGTTTTTT. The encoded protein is CASSPFLRQGADTGELFF.